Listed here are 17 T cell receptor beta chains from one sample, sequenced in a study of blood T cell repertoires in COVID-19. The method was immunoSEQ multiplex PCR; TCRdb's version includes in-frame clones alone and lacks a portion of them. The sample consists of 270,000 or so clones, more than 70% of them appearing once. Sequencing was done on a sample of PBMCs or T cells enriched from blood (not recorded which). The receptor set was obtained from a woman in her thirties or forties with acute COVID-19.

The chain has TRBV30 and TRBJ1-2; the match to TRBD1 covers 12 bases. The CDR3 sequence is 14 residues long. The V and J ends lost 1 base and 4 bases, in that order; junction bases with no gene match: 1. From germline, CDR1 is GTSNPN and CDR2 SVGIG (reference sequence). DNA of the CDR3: TGTGCCTGGAGTGGGGACAGGGGGCGCTATGGCTACACCTTC. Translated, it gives CAWSGDRGRYGYTF.

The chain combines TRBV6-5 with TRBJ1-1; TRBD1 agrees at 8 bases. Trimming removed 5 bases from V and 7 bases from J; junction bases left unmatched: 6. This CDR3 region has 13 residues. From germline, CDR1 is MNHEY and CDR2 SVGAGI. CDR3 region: CASSRQGTIEAFF. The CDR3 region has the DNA TGTGCCAGCAGTAGACAGGGGACTATTGAAGCTTTCTTT.

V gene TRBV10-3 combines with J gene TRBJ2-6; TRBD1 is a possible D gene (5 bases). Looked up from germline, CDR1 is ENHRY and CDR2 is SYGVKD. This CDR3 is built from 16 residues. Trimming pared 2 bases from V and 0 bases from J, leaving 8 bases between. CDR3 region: CAISESDSSGANVLTF. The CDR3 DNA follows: TGTGCCATCAGTGAGAGTGACAGCTCTGGGGCCAACGTCCTGACTTTC.

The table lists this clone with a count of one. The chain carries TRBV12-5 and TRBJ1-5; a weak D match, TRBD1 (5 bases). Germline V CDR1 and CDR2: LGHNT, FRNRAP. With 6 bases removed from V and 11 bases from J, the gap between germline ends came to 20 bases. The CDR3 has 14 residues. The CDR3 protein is CASGLRGGEEAQHF. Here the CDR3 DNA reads TGTGCTAGTGGCCTCCGGGGGGGGGAGGAGGCCCAGCATTTT.

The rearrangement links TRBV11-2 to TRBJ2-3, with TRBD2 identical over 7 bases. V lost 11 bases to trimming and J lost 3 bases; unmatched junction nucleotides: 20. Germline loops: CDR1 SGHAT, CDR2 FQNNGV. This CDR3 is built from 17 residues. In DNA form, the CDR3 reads TGTGCCTCAGCGGGGCTATTTCCCGGGGCGGGGACAGATACGCAGTATTTT. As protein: CASAGLFPGAGTDTQYF.

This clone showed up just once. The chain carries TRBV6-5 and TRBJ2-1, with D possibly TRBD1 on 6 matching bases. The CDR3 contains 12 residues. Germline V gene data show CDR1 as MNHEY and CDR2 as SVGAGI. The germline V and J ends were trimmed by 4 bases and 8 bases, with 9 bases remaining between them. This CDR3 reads CASSSQGDEQFF. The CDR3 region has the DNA TGTGCCAGCAGTTCACAGGGAGATGAGCAGTTCTTC.

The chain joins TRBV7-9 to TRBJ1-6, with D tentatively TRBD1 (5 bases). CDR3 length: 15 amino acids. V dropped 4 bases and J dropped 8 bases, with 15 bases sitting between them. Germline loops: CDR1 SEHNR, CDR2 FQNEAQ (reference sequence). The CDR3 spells CASSSPAETDSPLHF. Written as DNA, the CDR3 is TGTGCCAGCAGCTCCCCGGCTGAGACAGATTCACCCCTCCACTTT.

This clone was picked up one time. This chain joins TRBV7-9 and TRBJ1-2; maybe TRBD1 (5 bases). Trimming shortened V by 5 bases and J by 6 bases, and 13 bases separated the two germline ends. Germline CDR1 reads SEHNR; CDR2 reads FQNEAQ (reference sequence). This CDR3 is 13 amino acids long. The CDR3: CASSRGGGHGYTF. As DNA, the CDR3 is TGTGCCAGCAGCCGCGGCGGGGGACATGGCTACACCTTC.

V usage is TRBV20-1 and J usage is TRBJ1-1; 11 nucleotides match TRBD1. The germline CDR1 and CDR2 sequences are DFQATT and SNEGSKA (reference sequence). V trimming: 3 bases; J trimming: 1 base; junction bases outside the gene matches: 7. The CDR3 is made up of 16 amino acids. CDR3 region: CSASGTGGSRNTEAFF. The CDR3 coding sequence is TGCAGTGCTAGTGGGACAGGGGGGTCACGGAACACTGAAGCTTTCTTT.

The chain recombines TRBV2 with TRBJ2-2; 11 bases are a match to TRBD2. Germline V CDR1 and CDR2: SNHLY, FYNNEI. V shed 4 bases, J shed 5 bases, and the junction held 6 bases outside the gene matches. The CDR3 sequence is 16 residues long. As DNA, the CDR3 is TGTGCCAGCAGTGGCTTAGCGGGAGGGAGGACCGGGGAGCTGTTTTTT. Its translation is CASSGLAGGRTGELFF.

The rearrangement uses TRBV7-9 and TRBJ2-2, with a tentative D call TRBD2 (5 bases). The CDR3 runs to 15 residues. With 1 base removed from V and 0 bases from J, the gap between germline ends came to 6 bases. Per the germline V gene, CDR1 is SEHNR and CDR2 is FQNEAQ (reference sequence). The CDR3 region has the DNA TGTGCCAGCAGCTTAGTCGGGACGAACACCGGGGAGCTGTTTTTT. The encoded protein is CASSLVGTNTGELFF.

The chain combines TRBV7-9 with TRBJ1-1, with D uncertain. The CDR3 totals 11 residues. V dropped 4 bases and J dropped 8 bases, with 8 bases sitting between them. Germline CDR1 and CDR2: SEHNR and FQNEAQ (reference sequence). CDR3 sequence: CASSSYGEAFF. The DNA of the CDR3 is TGTGCCAGCAGCTCTTACGGGGAAGCTTTCTTT.

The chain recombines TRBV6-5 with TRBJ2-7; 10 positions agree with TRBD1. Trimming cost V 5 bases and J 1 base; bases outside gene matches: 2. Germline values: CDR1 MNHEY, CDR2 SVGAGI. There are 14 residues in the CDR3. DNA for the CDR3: TGTGCCAGCAGTCGGACAGGGGGTTCCTACGAGCAGTACTTC. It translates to CASSRTGGSYEQYF.

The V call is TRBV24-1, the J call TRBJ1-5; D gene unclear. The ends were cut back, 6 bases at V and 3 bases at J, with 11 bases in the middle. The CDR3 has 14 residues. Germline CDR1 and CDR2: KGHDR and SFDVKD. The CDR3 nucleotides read TGTGCCACCAGTTCATCACGGGACAATCAGCCCCAGCATTTT. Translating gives CATSSSRDNQPQHF.

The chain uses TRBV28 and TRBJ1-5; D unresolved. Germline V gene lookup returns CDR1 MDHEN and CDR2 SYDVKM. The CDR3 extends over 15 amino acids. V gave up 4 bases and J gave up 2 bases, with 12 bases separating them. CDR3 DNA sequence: TGTGCCAGCAGTTCTATCCGTCAGGGCAATCAGCCCCAGCATTTT. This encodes CASSSIRQGNQPQHF.

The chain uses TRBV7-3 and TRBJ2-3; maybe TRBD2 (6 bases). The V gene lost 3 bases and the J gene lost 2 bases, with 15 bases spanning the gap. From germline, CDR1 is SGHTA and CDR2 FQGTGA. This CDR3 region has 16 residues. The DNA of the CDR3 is TGTGCCAGCAGCTTGGGCCGGGACTTATACACAGATACGCAGTATTTT. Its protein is CASSLGRDLYTDTQYF.

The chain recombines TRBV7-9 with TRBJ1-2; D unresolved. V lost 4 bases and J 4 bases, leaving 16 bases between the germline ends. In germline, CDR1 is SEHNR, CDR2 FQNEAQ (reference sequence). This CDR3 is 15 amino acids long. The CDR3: CASSSSEGTPYGYTF. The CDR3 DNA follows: TGTGCCAGCAGCTCGAGCGAAGGTACTCCCTATGGCTACACCTTC.